This T cell receptor (beta chain) is drawn from a study of blood T cell repertoires in COVID-19. Across the study: Researchers got acute and convalescent COVID-19 samples from the United States, Italy and Spain. The analysed material was cDNA or gDNA that came from T cells, B-cell-depleted T cells, or PBMCs.

Authors' processing steps: Estimates of nucleated cell counts were drawn from the amplification of reference gene primers. Libraries were prepared by immunoSEQ multiplex PCR; TCRdb keeps only in-frame clonotypes and omits some of them. V, J and clone size are those of that table, while D and trimming were read from the DNA. This table holds about 520,000 clones, 75% to 90% found once. Germline loops: CDR1 SGHDN, CDR2 FVKESK. The CDR3 loop spans 14 amino acids. V was trimmed by 1 base and J by 4 bases, leaving 8 bases between them. Specimen: peripheral blood. The TCR sequence derives from a human donor in a cohort sampled during active COVID-19. The V gene is TRBV14, the J gene TRBJ2-1; no firm D call. DNA for the CDR3: TGTGCCAGCAGCCAAGGAGTTTTATACAATGAGCAGTTCTTC. Amino acid sequence: CASSQGVLYNEQFF. Supplemented by reference TRBV14 and TRBJ2-1, the full variable domain reads EAGVTQFPSHSVIEKGQTVTLRCDPISGHDNLYWYRRVMGKEIKFLLHFVKESKQDESGMPNNRFLAERTGGTYSTLKVQPAELEDSGVYFCASSQGVLYNEQFFGPGTRLTVL.